The source of this T cell receptor beta chain is a study of blood T cell repertoires in COVID-19. Study details: Sites in the United States, Italy and Spain provided acute and convalescent COVID-19 samples. Sample material is recorded as cDNA or gDNA derived from T cells, B-cell-depleted T cells, or PBMCs.

In the original workflow: Amplified reference gene primers provided the basis for estimating nucleated cell counts. Libraries were prepared by immunoSEQ multiplex PCR; TCRdb keeps only in-frame clonotypes and omits some of them. V, J and clone size are taken as reported in that table, and D and trimming were inferred from the DNA itself. The sample comprises approximately 210,000 clones, roughly 76% of which are singletons, and 4.5% to 5.5% rests with the top ten. J was trimmed by 8 bases and V by 6 bases; bases with no gene match: 9. The germline CDR1 and CDR2 sequences are MNHEY and SVGAGI. The CDR3 has 14 residues.

The TCR sequence derives from a human donor in a cohort sampled during active COVID-19. This chain uses TRBV6-5 with TRBJ1-4; 7 nucleotides line up with TRBD1. The sequencing input was peripheral blood. CDR3 in amino acids: CASRTTGAGEKLFF. CDR3 DNA sequence: TGTGCCAGCAGAACTACAGGGGCGGGGGAAAAACTGTTTTTT.